This entry is about one T cell receptor (beta chain). The source of the sample is a study of blood T cell repertoires in COVID-19. Study-wide context: Italy, Spain and the United States were the sources of the convalescent and acute COVID-19 samples. Sample material is recorded as cDNA or gDNA derived from T cells, B-cell-depleted T cells, or PBMCs.

J was trimmed by 7 bases and V by 7 bases; bases with no gene match: 7. This CDR3 region has 14 residues. Germline CDR1 and CDR2: MDHEN and SYDVKM. Per the original methods: Estimation of nucleated cell counts was performed using reference gene primer amplification. Profiling relied on immunoSEQ multiplex PCR, and the TCRdb table lists in-frame clones only, not all of them. The V and J calls and clone size come from that table; D and trimming were worked out from the DNA. The data contain about 250,000 clones, 80% to 90% of them singletons. This TCR derives from a woman between 65 and 79 years old with acute or convalescent COVID-19. The chain has TRBV28 and TRBJ2-2; 9 nucleotides line up with TRBD2. The sample comprised peripheral blood. The CDR3, as DNA: TGTGCCAGCACTCGCGGGGGGGCAGGCGGGGAGCTGTTTTTT. Its translation: CASTRGGAGGELFF.